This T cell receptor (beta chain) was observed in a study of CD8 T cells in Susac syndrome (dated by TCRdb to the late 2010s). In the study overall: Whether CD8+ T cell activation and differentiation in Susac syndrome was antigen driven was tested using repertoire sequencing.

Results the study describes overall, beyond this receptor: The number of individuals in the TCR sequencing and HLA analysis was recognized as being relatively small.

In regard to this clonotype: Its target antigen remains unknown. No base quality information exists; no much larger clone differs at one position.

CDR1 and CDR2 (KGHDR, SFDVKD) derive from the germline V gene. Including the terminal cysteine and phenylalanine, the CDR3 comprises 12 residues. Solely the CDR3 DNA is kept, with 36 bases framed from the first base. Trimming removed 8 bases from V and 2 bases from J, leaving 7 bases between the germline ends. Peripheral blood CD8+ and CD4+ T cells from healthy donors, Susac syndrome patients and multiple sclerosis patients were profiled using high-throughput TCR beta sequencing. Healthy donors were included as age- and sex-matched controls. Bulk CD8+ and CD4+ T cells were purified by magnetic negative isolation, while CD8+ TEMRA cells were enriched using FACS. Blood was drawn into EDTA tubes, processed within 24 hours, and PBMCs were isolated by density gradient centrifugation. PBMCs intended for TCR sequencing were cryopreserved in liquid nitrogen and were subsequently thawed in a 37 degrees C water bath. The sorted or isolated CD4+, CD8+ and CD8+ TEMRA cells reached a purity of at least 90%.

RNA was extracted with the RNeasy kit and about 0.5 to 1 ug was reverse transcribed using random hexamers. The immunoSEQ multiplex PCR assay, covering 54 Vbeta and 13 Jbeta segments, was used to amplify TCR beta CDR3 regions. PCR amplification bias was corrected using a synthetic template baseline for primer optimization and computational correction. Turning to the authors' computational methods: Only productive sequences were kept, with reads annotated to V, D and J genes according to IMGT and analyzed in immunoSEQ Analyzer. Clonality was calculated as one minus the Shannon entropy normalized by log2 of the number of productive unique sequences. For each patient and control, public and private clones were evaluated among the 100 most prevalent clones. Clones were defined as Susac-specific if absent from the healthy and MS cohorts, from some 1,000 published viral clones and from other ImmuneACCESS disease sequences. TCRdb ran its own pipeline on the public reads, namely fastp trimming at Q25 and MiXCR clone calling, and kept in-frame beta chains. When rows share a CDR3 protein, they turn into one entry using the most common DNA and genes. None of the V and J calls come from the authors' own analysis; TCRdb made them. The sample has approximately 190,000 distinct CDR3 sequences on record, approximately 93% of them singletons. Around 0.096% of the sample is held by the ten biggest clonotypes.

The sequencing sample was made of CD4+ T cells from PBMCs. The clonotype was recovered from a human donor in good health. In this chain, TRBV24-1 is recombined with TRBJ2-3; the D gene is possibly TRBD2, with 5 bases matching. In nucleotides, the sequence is TGTGCCACCACGGACTCCACAGATACGCAGTATTTT. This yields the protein CATTDSTDTQYF.